This T cell receptor (beta chain) was retrieved from a study of CD8+CD57+ T cells in acquired aplastic anemia. V lost 7 bases and J lost 9; bases outside the gene matches: 7. The CDR3 totals 13 residues. Germline V gene sequence: CDR1 SNHLY, CDR2 FYNNEI. Researchers used genomic DNA as the template to profile TCR beta VDJ and CDR3. TCRdb recomputed calls from the reads with MiXCR, one row per CDR3 protein. Of about 170,000 distinct CDR3 sequences listed, approximately 44% were seen once; the top ten hold 1.1%. Notes on this clonotype: Its antigen remains unidentified.

Study conclusions and caveats: With respect to CD8+ Simpson's diversity, patients and controls did not differ significantly.

Sequences were obtained from sorted CD4+, CD8+, or CD8+CD57+ T cells (not recorded which) from PBMCs. The source is a human donor in good health. This sequence joins TRBV2 and TRBJ1-2, with 11 bases lining up with TRBD1. As DNA, the CDR3 is TGTGCCAGCATGTCGGGACAGGGGGTGAGCTACACCTTC. Protein sequence: CASMSGQGVSYTF.